Listed here is a single T cell receptor beta chain. Its antigen is unidentified. This specimen belongs to a study of cytomegalovirus exposure and HLA in healthy donors. General study points: Some TCR beta chains (around 180 of them) were listed as cytomegalovirus-associated.

PCR amplification relied on 60 Vbeta primers (plus 13 Jbeta primers). Sequencing used immunoSEQ multiplex PCR; TCRdb keeps in-frame clones, though not all of them. Its listing shows about 41,000 clones. The sequencing sample was made of PBMCs. This sequence was found in a man in his thirties or forties in good health and CMV-seronegative.

The CDR3 DNA sequence: TGTGCCAGCAGCTATAGGGGACCGGGACAGAAGGGCACTGAAGCTTTCTTT. Protein product: CASSYRGPGQKGTEAFF. The V gene is TRBV7-9, the J gene TRBJ1-1; 7 bases align to TRBD1. The junction had 15 bases not matched to a gene; V was cut back by 4 bases and J by 4 bases. Germline V gene sequence: CDR1 SEHNR, CDR2 FQNEAQ (reference sequence). This CDR3 contains 17 residues.